The 9 T cell receptor beta chains in this list originate from one sample, sequenced in a study of cytomegalovirus exposure and HLA in healthy donors. Use of 60 Vbeta and 13 Jbeta primers characterized the PCR. Clones were sequenced by immunoSEQ multiplex PCR, and TCRdb holds only the in-frame ones, with some missing. Of 140,000 to 150,000 clones in the sample, about three quarters were seen once. Sequenced sample: PBMCs. These receptors originate from a male donor in good health and CMV-seronegative.

V gene TRBV5-1 combines with J gene TRBJ1-2, with 10 bases identical to TRBD1. Germline-derived CDR1 and CDR2 are SGHRS and YFSETQ. Losses at the gene ends were 0 bases for V and 0 bases for J; bases not matched to a gene: 5. The CDR3 is made up of 17 amino acids. CDR3 loop: CASSLDRDRGPNYGYTF. The DNA for the CDR3 is TGCGCCAGCAGCTTGGACCGGGACAGGGGCCCTAACTATGGCTACACCTTC. Full variable domain (missing parts from reference TRBV5-1 and TRBJ1-2): KAGVTQTPRYLIKTRGQQVTLSCSPISGHRSVSWYQQTPGQGLQFLFEYFSETQRNKGNFPGRFSGRQFSNSRSEMNVSTLELGDSALYLCASSLDRDRGPNYGYTFGSGTRLTVV.

V gene TRBV6-6 combines with J gene TRBJ1-2; D is undetermined. This CDR3 spans 13 amino acids. Germline CDR1 reads MNHNY; CDR2 reads SVGAGI (reference sequence). Trimming shortened V by 6 bases and J by 0 bases, and 8 bases separated the two germline ends. For the CDR3, the DNA is TGTGCCAGCAGCGGTGAAGCTAACTATGGCTACACCTTC. It yields the protein CASSGEANYGYTF.

The chain carries TRBV2 and TRBJ1-1; D unclear. The V gene's germline CDR1 is SNHLY and CDR2 FYNNEI. V was shortened by 3 bases and J by 5 bases, with 10 bases between the two germline ends. The CDR3 consists of 13 residues. For the CDR3, the DNA is TGTGCCAGCAGTGAGGGAGATCGGACTGAAGCTTTCTTT. Residues: CASSEGDRTEAFF. The whole variable domain, remainder taken from reference TRBV2 and TRBJ1-1, is EPEVTQTPSHQVTQMGQEVILRCVPISNHLYFYWYRQILGQKVEFLVSFYNNEISEKSEIFDDQFSVERPDGSNFTLKIRSTKLEDSAMYFCASSEGDRTEAFFGQGTRLTVV.

The chain has TRBV6-1 and TRBJ1-2, with D perhaps matching TRBD1 (6 bases). Trimming cost V 6 bases and J 1 base, with 9 bases left between them. This CDR3 is built from 13 residues. Germline V CDR1 and CDR2: MNHNS, SASEGT. Here the CDR3 DNA reads TGTGCCAGCAGGGTGGACAGTAACTATGGCTACACCTTC. Translated: CASRVDSNYGYTF.

V gene TRBV7-9 combines with J gene TRBJ1-4, with D uncertain. The V end was cut by 2 bases, the J end by 6 bases, with 10 bases between. The CDR3 length is 14 residues. The germline CDR1 and CDR2 sequences are SEHNR and FQNEAQ (reference sequence). The CDR3 coding sequence is TGTGCCAGCAGCTTATCCGGGGTAGATGAAAAACTGTTTTTT. The encoded protein is CASSLSGVDEKLFF.

This clone was recorded once. The chain recombines TRBV7-2 with TRBJ2-1, with 10 positions matching TRBD2. Trimming took 1 base from V and 6 from J; bases not matched to a gene: 3. Looked up from germline, CDR1 is SGHTA and CDR2 is FQGNSA. CDR3 length equals 15 residues. The CDR3: CASSLGTSGINEQFF. The CDR3 DNA reads as TGTGCCAGCAGCTTAGGGACTAGCGGAATCAATGAGCAGTTCTTC.

V is TRBV4-1 and J is TRBJ2-3; 8 bases align to TRBD2. The germline V gene encodes CDR1 MGHRA and CDR2 YSYEKL. Losses at the gene ends were 1 base for V and 2 bases for J; bases not matched to a gene: 8. This CDR3 has 17 amino acids. The CDR3 loop reads CASSQVVAGRDTDTQYF. The CDR3 DNA follows: TGCGCCAGCAGCCAAGTGGTAGCGGGGAGGGACACAGATACGCAGTATTTT.

This clone was seen a handful of times. This chain links TRBV7-9 with TRBJ2-3, with 7 bases identical to TRBD1. Germline V gene sequence: CDR1 SEHNR, CDR2 FQNEAQ (reference sequence). The CDR3 is 15 amino acids. After removal of 3 bases from V and 3 bases from J, the junction contained 6 bases not matched to a gene. CDR3 amino acids: CASSFPDRVTDTQYF. The CDR3 region has the DNA TGTGCCAGCAGCTTTCCCGACAGGGTAACAGATACGCAGTATTTT.

The chain carries TRBV6-5 and TRBJ2-5, with 9 nucleotides matching TRBD1. The J call may be faulty, since TRBJ2-7 better matches the DNA end. The CDR3 length is 15 residues. Germline V CDR1 and CDR2: MNHEY, SVGAGI. The CDR3 reads CASSYSTGGPYEQYF. In DNA form, the CDR3 reads TGTGCCAGCAGTTACTCGACAGGGGGGCCCTACGAGCAGTACTTC.